This TCR beta chain was identified during a study of neurological immune-mediated disorders. TCRdb called the 5' RACE reads again in MiXCR, with one record for every CDR3 protein. The table includes roughly 24,000 distinct CDR3 sequences, roughly an eighth detected once. This clonotype was counted many times. Its antigen is not identified. Germline V gives CDR1 SGHRS, CDR2 YFSETQ. The ends lost 4 bases at V and 8 bases at J; junction bases unmatched: 10. This CDR3 comprises 14 residues. Source material was 2 million unsorted PBMCs, stored at -80 °C in RNAlater. Findings and caveats of the study: HTLV-1-associated myelopathy displayed the greatest TCR clonal expansion, and multiple sclerosis exhibited the smallest, lower than that of healthy controls.

This chain links TRBV5-1 with TRBJ1-2; TRBD1 agrees at 8 bases. Sequences were obtained from PBMCs. The clonotype originates from a woman aged 60-75 years with HTLV-1-associated myelopathy (HAM/TSP). Written as DNA, the CDR3 is TGCGCCAGCAGCGTCCCAGGACAGGGTGGGGGCTACACCTTC. Translation: CASSVPGQGGGYTF.